The subject of this entry is one T cell receptor (beta chain). TEMRA cells were FACS-enriched, and CD8+ and CD4+ T cells were isolated negatively. The CDR3 totals 13 residues. V lost 2 bases and J lost 0, with 5 bases in between. Looked up from germline, CDR1 is MGHRA and CDR2 is YSYEKL. This entry comes from a study of CD8 T cells in Susac syndrome. RNA in amounts of roughly 0.5 to 1 ug was reverse transcribed with random hexamers. Multiplex immunoSEQ PCR targeted 54 Vbeta and 13 Jbeta TCR beta segments. One entry per CDR3 protein results from TCRdb running MiXCR on the immunoSEQ multiplex PCR reads. The sample contains about 180,000 distinct CDR3 sequences, roughly 96% of which appear only once.

The origin of this receptor is a human donor with multiple sclerosis. Source material: CD8+ T cells from PBMCs. This sequence joins TRBV4-1 and TRBJ2-7, with D uncertain. DNA for the CDR3: TGCGCCAGCAGCCAAACAGTCTCCTACGAGCAGTACTTC. This sequence encodes CASSQTVSYEQYF.